The 19 T cell receptor beta chains below come from one sample, sequenced in a study. TCRdb used MiXCR to reprocess the 5' RACE reads, holding one entry per CDR3 protein. The sample records around 43,000 distinct CDR3 sequences, around 18% being singletons. Sequencing was done on a sample of naive CD4+ T cells sorted from a lymph node. The sample's subset: naive CD4+ T cells, CD4+CD45RA+CD25-. Receptors originate from a female donor with breast cancer.

The chain couples TRBV4-3 to TRBJ2-2, with 10 bases that match TRBD2. With 4 bases clipped from V and 5 bases from J, the junction kept 7 bases outside the gene matches. CDR1 is LGHNA, CDR2 YSLEER, per germline. This CDR3 is built from 16 residues. The CDR3 reads CASSLFLAGDTGELFF. The CDR3 bases are TGCGCCAGCAGCCTCTTTCTAGCGGGAGATACCGGGGAGCTGTTTTTT.

This clonotype was found many times. The chain joins TRBV7-2 to TRBJ2-5; D might be TRBD1 or TRBD2, each matching 6 bases. V was cut by 0 bases and J by 5 bases, with 13 bases left in between. The V gene's germline CDR1 is SGHTA and CDR2 FQGNSA. The CDR3 has 15 amino acids. This CDR3 is CASSLARGALETQYF. For the CDR3, the DNA is TGTGCCAGCAGCTTAGCAAGGGGGGCCTTGGAGACCCAGTACTTC.

V usage is TRBV2 and J usage is TRBJ2-3; 10 nucleotides line up with TRBD2. CDR1 SNHLY and CDR2 FYNNEI come from the germline V gene. The V gene end was trimmed by 7 bases and the J gene end by 3 bases; junction bases not matched to a gene: 4. The CDR3 loop spans 14 amino acids. DNA for the CDR3: TGTGCCAGCAAGCTAGCGGGAGTTACAGATACGCAGTATTTT. As protein: CASKLAGVTDTQYF.

The chain recombines TRBV20-1 with TRBJ1-5; a possible D gene is TRBD1 (5 bases). The germline V gene encodes CDR1 DFQATT and CDR2 SNEGSKA (reference sequence). V lost 0 bases to trimming and J lost 4 bases, with 13 bases between them. This CDR3 spans 15 amino acids. The chain's CDR3 is CSARDWQGRNQPQHF. The CDR3 DNA reads as TGCAGTGCTAGAGATTGGCAGGGAAGAAATCAGCCCCAGCATTTT.

V and J are TRBV28 and TRBJ2-5; maybe TRBD2 (6 bases). The CDR3 has 16 amino acids. Trimming shortened V by 2 bases and J by 6 bases, and 19 bases separated the two germline ends. CDR1 MDHEN and CDR2 SYDVKM come from the germline V gene. Here the CDR3 DNA reads TGTGCCAGCAGTTTAGGAGGAGGGAGTGGTAGGAAGACCCAGTACTTC. It is translated as CASSLGGGSGRKTQYF.

In this sample, this clonotype turned up a few times. The chain is built from TRBV5-1 and TRBJ1-1; 7 bases match TRBD1. The junction had 2 bases not matched to a gene; V was cut back by 0 bases and J by 6 bases. This CDR3 spans 13 amino acids. CDR1 is SGHRS and CDR2 is YFSETQ in the germline V gene. CDR3 bases: TGCGCCAGCAGCTTGGAGGGGGCCCCTGAAGCTTTCTTT. Encoded protein: CASSLEGAPEAFF. The full variable domain, in which reference TRBV5-1 and TRBJ1-1 provide the parts outside the CDR3, is KAGVTQTPRYLIKTRGQQVTLSCSPISGHRSVSWYQQTPGQGLQFLFEYFSETQRNKGNFPGRFSGRQFSNSRSEMNVSTLELGDSALYLCASSLEGAPEAFFGQGTRLTVV.

In its sample, this clonotype was seen many times. The J gene is TRBJ1-6, the V gene TRBV28, with 12 bases that match TRBD1. Germline CDR1 is MDHEN and CDR2 is SYDVKM. The length of the CDR3 is 17 residues. J was trimmed by 8 bases and V by 5 bases; bases with no gene match: 10. CDR3 nucleotide sequence: TGTGCCAGCAGTACCAAACCGGGACAGGGGGCCTATTCACCCCTCCACTTT. Translating gives CASSTKPGQGAYSPLHF.

Regarding this clonotype: One base away lies a much larger clone, so this may be a sequencing read error. This CDR3 fails to terminate in the conserved phenylalanine or tryptophan, so it likely reflects a read error. The chain carries TRBV6-5 and TRBJ2-7; 13 bases agree with TRBD2. The trim removed 2 bases at V and 0 bases at J, leaving 4 bases unmatched. This CDR3 spans 17 amino acids. Germline V lookup: CDR1 MNHEY, CDR2 SVGAGI. The CDR3 reads CASSYGTSGRVSYEQYL. CDR3 coding DNA: TGTGCCAGCAGTTACGGTACTAGCGGGAGGGTCTCCTACGAGCAGTACCTC.

This clonotype was found a few times. The chain recombines TRBV20-1 with TRBJ1-5, with 9 nucleotides matching TRBD1. The CDR3 consists of 15 residues. The trim removed 3 bases at V and 7 bases at J, leaving 10 bases unmatched. The germline V gene encodes CDR1 DFQATT and CDR2 SNEGSKA (reference sequence). The CDR3 sequence is CSASTNRGHGQPQHF. The CDR3 DNA is TGCAGTGCTAGTACCAACAGGGGGCACGGGCAGCCCCAGCATTTT.

Concerning this clonotype: A much more abundant neighbour one base away suggests this may be a read error. The chain has TRBV5-1 and TRBJ1-1, with no clear D. CDR3 length: 15 residues. Per the germline V gene, CDR1 is SGHRS and CDR2 is YFSETQ. With 4 bases removed from V and 5 bases from J, the gap between germline ends came to 18 bases. The CDR3 DNA follows: TGCGCCAGCAGCACTAACGAGGGATGGAGGACTGAAGCTTTCTTT. It is translated as CASSTNEGWRTEAFF.

This clonotype was seen a handful of times. The chain has TRBV20-1 and TRBJ1-2; D is undetermined. The germline CDR1 and CDR2 sequences are DFQATT and SNEGSKA (reference sequence). The length of the CDR3 is 14 residues. Trimming removed 2 bases at V and 8 bases at J, with 18 bases between. The CDR3 reads CSARSEGAAGGYTF. Written as DNA, the CDR3 is TGCAGTGCTAGATCCGAGGGAGCGGCGGGGGGCTACACCTTC.

This clonotype was picked up many times. The J gene is TRBJ1-1, the V gene TRBV29-1, with D unclear. The CDR3 consists of 10 residues. V shed 0 bases and J shed 7 bases, with 3 bases lying between them. Per germline, CDR1 SQVTM and CDR2 ANQGSEA. The CDR3 here is CSVEDGEAFF. The CDR3 region has the DNA TGCAGCGTTGAAGACGGTGAAGCTTTCTTT. Combining the CDR3 with reference TRBV29-1 and TRBJ1-1 gives the whole variable domain SAVISQKPSRDICQRGTSLTIQCQVDSQVTMMFWYRQQPGQSLTLIATANQGSEATYESGFVIDKFPISRPNLTFSTLTVSNMSPEDSSIYLCSVEDGEAFFGQGTRLTVV.

As for this clonotype: One base away lies a much larger clone, so this may be a sequencing read error. The chain has TRBV5-1 and TRBJ1-2, with a weak D call TRBD1 (5 bases). Trimming took off 4 bases at V and 8 bases at J, with 15 bases between the two ends. This CDR3 has 13 residues. Germline CDR1 is SGHRS and CDR2 is YFSETQ. The CDR3 DNA reads as TGCGCCAGCAGCCCGGAGGCAGGGTTGGGCTACACCTTC. This translates into CASSPEAGLGYTF.

The table lists this clonotype with a few counts. This chain joins TRBV5-1 and TRBJ2-6, with 7 bases lining up with TRBD1. CDR1 and CDR2 (germline): SGHRS, YFSETQ. With 4 bases clipped from V and 1 base from J, the junction kept 8 bases outside the gene matches. The CDR3 runs to 17 residues. For the CDR3, the DNA is TGCGCCAGCAGCAAGACAGGGACCTCATCTGGGGCCAACGTCCTGACTTTC. Amino acid sequence: CASSKTGTSSGANVLTF.

This clonotype was found a few times. The rearrangement links TRBV6-6 to TRBJ2-1; 10 nucleotides match TRBD1. CDR3 size: 16 residues. J lost 1 base, V lost 6 bases, and 6 bases had no gene match. The germline V gene encodes CDR1 MNHNY and CDR2 SVGAGI (reference sequence). CDR3 region: CASRPRTGGSYNEQFF. CDR3 DNA sequence: TGTGCCAGCAGACCGAGGACAGGGGGATCCTACAATGAGCAGTTCTTC.

This clonotype has at least ten counts. V usage is TRBV5-1 and J usage is TRBJ2-1; tentative D call: TRBD2 (5 bases). The V end was cut by 0 bases, the J end by 6 bases, with 19 bases between. The germline CDR1 and CDR2 sequences are SGHRS and YFSETQ. CDR3 length: 17 residues. Written as DNA, the CDR3 is TGCGCCAGCAGCTTGGATATTAGGCTCCGAGGGTCCAATGAGCAGTTCTTC. Translation: CASSLDIRLRGSNEQFF.

This clonotype was seen more than once but under ten times. This chain links TRBV6-5 with TRBJ1-5, with TRBD1 as a possible D gene (5 bases). This CDR3 has 14 residues. CDR1 is MNHEY, CDR2 SVGAGI, per germline. Trimming pared 5 bases from V and 2 bases from J, leaving 10 bases between. The DNA of the CDR3 is TGTGCCAGCAGTAAAGCCAGGGGCAATCAGCCCCAGCATTTT. It codes for CASSKARGNQPQHF.

This chain joins TRBV7-2 and TRBJ2-3; D is undetermined. This CDR3 has 15 amino acids. The germline CDR1 and CDR2 sequences are SGHTA and FQGNSA. V lost 5 bases and J lost 2, with 14 bases in between. For the CDR3, the DNA is TGTGCCAGCAGCCCTAATTTCCAGCTCACAGATACGCAGTATTTT. This sequence encodes CASSPNFQLTDTQYF.

This rearrangement joins TRBV20-1 to TRBJ1-6; TRBD1 aligns across 7 bases. Germline V gene data show CDR1 as DFQATT and CDR2 as SNEGSKA (reference sequence). Trimming cost V 0 bases and J 7 bases; bases outside gene matches: 9. This CDR3 region has 16 residues. The CDR3 DNA reads as TGCAGTGCTAGAGAGGGGCTGACAGGGCAGAATTCACCCCTCCACTTT. Translating it yields CSAREGLTGQNSPLHF.